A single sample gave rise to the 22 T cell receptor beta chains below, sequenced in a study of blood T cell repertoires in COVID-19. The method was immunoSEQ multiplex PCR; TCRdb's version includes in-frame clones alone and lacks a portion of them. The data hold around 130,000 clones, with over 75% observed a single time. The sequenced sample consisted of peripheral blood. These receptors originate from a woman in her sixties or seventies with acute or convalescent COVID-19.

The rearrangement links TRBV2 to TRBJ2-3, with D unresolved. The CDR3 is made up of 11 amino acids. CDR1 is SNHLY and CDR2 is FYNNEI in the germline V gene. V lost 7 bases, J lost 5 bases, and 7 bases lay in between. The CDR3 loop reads CASTLLDTQYF. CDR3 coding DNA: TGTGCCAGCACGTTGTTAGATACGCAGTATTTT.

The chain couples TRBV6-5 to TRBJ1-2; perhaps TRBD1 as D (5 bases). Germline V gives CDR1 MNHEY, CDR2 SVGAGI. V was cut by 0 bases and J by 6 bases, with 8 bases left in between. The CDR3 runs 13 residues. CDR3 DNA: TGTGCCAGCAGTTACTCGTCGGGGGATGGCTACACCTTC. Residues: CASSYSSGDGYTF.

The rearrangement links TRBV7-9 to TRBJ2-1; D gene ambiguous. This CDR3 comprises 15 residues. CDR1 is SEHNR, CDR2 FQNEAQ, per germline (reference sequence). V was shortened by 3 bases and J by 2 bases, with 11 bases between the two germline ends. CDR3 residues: CASSLVTFTYNEQFF. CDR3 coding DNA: TGTGCCAGCAGCTTGGTGACATTTACCTACAATGAGCAGTTCTTC.

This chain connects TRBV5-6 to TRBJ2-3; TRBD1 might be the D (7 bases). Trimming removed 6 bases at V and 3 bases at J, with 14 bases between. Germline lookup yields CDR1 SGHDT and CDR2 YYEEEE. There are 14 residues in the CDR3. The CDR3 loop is CASTPAGGTDTQYF. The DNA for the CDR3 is TGTGCCAGCACTCCGGCAGGGGGGACAGATACGCAGTATTTT.

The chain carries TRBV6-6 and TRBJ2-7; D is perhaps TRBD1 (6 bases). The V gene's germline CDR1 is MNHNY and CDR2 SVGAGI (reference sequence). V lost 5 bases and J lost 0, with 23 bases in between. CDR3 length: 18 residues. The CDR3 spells CASSPPPFRGGISYEQYF. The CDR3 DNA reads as TGTGCCAGCAGTCCGCCCCCTTTCAGAGGGGGAATCTCCTACGAGCAGTACTTC.

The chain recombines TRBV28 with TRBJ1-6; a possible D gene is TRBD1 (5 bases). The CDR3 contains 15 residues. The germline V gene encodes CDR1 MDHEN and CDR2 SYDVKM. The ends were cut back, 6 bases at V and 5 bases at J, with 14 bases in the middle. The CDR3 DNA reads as TGTGCCAGCAGCCCTGGGGGGGTTAATAATTCACCCCTCCACTTT. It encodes CASSPGGVNNSPLHF.

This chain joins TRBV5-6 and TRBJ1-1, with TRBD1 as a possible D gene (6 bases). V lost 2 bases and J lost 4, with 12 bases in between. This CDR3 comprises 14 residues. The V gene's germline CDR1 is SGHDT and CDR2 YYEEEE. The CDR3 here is CASSLGQRGTEAFF. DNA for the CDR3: TGTGCCAGCAGCTTAGGACAGCGTGGCACTGAAGCTTTCTTT. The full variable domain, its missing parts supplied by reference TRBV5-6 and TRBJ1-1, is DAGVTQSPTHLIKTRGQQVTLRCSPKSGHDTVSWYQQALGQGPQFIFQYYEEEERQRGNFPDRFSGHQFPNYSSELNVNALLLGDSALYLCASSLGQRGTEAFFGQGTRLTVV.

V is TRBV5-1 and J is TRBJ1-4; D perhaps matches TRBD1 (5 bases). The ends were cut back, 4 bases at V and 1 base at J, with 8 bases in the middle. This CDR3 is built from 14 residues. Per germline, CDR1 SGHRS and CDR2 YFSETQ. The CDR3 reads CASSLQGTNEKLFF. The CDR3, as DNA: TGCGCCAGCAGCCTCCAGGGAACTAATGAAAAACTGTTTTTT.

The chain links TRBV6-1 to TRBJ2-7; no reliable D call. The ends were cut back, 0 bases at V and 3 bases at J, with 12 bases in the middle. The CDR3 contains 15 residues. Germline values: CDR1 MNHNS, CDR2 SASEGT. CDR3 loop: CASSEASGSYYEQYV. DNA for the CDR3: TGTGCCAGCAGTGAAGCGTCCGGGTCTTACTACGAGCAGTACGTC.

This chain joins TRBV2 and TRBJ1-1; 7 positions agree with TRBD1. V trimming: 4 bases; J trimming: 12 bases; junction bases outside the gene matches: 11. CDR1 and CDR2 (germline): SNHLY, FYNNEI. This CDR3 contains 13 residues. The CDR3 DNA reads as TGTGCCAGCAGTGGAGAAGACAGGGCGGGGTCTTTCTTT. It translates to CASSGEDRAGSFF.

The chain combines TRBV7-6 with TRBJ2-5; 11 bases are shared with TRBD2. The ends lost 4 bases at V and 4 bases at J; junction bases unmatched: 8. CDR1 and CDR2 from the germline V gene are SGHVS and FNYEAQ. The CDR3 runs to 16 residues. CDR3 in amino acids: CASSSLSGGAGETQYF. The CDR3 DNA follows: TGTGCCAGCAGCTCCCTTAGCGGGGGGGCGGGAGAGACCCAGTACTTC. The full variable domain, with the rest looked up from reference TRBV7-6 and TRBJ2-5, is GAGVSQSPRYKVTKRGQDVALRCDPISGHVSLYWYRQALGQGPEFLTYFNYEAQQDKSGLPNDRFSAERPEGSISTLTIQRTEQRDSAMYRCASSSLSGGAGETQYFGPGTRLLVL.

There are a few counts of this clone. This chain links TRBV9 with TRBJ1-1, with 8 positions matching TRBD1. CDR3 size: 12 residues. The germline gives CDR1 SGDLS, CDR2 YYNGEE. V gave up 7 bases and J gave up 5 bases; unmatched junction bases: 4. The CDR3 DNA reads TGTGCCAGCTCCAGACAGGGGACTGAAGCTTTCTTT. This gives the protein CASSRQGTEAFF.

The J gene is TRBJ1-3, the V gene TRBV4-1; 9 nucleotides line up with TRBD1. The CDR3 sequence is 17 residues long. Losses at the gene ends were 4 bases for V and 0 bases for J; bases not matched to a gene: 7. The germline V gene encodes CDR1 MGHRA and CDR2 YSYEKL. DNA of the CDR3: TGCGCCAGCAGCCTTAGGACAGGGGAGATCTCTGGAAACACCATATATTTT. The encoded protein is CASSLRTGEISGNTIYF.

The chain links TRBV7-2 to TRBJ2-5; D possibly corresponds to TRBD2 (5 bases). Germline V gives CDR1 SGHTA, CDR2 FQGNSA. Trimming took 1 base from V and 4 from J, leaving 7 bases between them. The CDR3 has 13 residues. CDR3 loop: CASSLDGVETQYF. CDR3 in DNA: TGTGCCAGCAGCTTAGACGGGGTAGAGACCCAGTACTTC. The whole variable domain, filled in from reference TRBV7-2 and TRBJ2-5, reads GAGVSQSPSNKVTEKGKDVELRCDPISGHTALYWYRQSLGQGLEFLIYFQGNSAPDKSGLPSDRFSAERTGGSVSTLTIQRTQQEDSAVYLCASSLDGVETQYFGPGTRLLVL.

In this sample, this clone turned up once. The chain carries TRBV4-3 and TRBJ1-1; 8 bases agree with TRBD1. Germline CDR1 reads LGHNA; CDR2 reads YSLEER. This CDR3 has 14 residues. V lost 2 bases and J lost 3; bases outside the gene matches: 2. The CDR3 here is CASSQTGGDTEAFF. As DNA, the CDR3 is TGCGCCAGCAGCCAAACAGGGGGGGACACTGAAGCTTTCTTT.

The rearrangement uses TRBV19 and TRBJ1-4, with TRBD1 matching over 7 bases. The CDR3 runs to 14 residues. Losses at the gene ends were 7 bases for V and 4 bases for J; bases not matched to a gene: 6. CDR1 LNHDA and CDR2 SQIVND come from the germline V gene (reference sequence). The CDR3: CASKRGQINEKLFF. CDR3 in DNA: TGTGCCAGTAAAAGGGGACAGATTAATGAAAAACTGTTTTTT.

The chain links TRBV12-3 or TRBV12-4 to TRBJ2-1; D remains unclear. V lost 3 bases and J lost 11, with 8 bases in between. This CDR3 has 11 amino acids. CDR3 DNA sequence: TGTGCCAGCAGTTTGGCATTTCAGCAGTTCTTC. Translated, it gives CASSLAFQQFF.

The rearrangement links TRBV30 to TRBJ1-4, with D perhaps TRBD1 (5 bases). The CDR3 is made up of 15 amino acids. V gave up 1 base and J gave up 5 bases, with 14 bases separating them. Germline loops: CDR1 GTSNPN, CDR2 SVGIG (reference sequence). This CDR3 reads CAWSGAGTGNEKLFF. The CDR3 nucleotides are TGTGCCTGGAGTGGCGCGGGGACGGGAAATGAAAAACTGTTTTTT.

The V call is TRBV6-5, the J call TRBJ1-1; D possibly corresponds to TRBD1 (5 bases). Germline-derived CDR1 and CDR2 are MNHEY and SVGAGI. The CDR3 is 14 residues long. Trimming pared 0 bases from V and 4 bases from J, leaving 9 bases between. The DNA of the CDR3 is TGTGCCAGCAGTTACTCGTTCAGGGCCACTGAAGCTTTCTTT. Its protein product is CASSYSFRATEAFF.

CDR3 loop: CATHLRGYNQPQHF. In nucleotides, the CDR3 is TGTGCCACTCACCTTCGGGGGTATAATCAGCCCCAGCATTTT. V and J are TRBV19 and TRBJ1-5; D possibly corresponds to TRBD1 (5 bases). Germline V gene data show CDR1 as LNHDA and CDR2 as SQIVND (reference sequence). The CDR3 sequence is 14 residues long. V dropped 10 bases and J dropped 4 bases, with 17 bases sitting between them. Full variable domain (rest looked up from reference TRBV19 and TRBJ1-5): DGGITQSPKYLFRKEGQNVTLSCEQNLNHDAMYWYRQDPGQGLRLIYYSQIVNDFQKGDIAEGYSVSREKKESFPLTVTSAQKNPTAFYLCATHLRGYNQPQHFGDGTRLSIL.

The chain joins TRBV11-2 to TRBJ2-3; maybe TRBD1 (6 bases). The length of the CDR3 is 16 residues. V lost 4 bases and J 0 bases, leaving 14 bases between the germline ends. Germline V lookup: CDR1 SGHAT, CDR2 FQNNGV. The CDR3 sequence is CASSWPQGKSTDTQYF. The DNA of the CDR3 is TGTGCCAGCAGCTGGCCCCAGGGGAAGAGCACAGATACGCAGTATTTT. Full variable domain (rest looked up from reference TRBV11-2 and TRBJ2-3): EAGVAQSPRYKIIEKRQSVAFWCNPISGHATLYWYQQILGQGPKLLIQFQNNGVVDDSQLPKDRFSAERLKGVDSTLKIQPAKLEDSAVYLCASSWPQGKSTDTQYFGPGTRLTVL.

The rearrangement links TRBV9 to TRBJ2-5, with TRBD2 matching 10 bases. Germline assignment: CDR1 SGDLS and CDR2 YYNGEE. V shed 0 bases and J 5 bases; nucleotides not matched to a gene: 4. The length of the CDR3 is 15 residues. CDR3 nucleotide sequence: TGTGCCAGCAGCGTAGGCAATAGCGGGGGGGAGACCCAGTACTTC. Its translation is CASSVGNSGGETQYF.